This T cell receptor (beta chain) was retrieved from a study of cytomegalovirus exposure and HLA in healthy donors. Per germline, CDR1 LGHNA and CDR2 YSLEER. V was pared by 0 bases and J by 6 bases, with 13 bases between. CDR3 size: 15 residues. TCRdb keeps only in-frame clones here, not all; method: immunoSEQ multiplex PCR. The sample has about 300,000 clones, more than 75% seen once. The receptor's source is a woman aged 18-35 years in good health and CMV-seronegative. Input material: PBMCs. The J gene is TRBJ2-3, the V gene TRBV4-3; D possibly corresponds to TRBD1 (6 bases). CDR3 amino acids: CASSQDGAGVDTQYF. CDR3 coding DNA: TGCGCCAGCAGCCAAGATGGGGCAGGGGTGGATACGCAGTATTTT.